These T cell receptor beta chains were read from a single sample in a study of early stage breast cancer tumors. Profiling relied on immunoSEQ multiplex PCR, and the TCRdb table lists in-frame clones only, not all of them. The sample carries tens of thousands of clones, 72% recorded once. The sequenced material came from blood. These receptors originate from a person aged 50-59 years with breast cancer. CDR3s include the opening cysteine and the closing phenylalanine or tryptophan. A D gene is named only where the DNA matches it firmly. Size values are once, few and many counts, or a class for expanded clones, and some rows have none.

>few|TRBD1|TRBV4-1|17|TRBJ2-1
CASSPLSGQHSYNEQFF
TGCGCCAGCAGCCCCCTCTCGGGACAGCACTCCTACAATGAGCAGTTCTTC
>-|-|TRBV28|11|TRBJ1-4
CASSSRGQLFF
TGTGCCAGCAGTTCTCGGGGCCAGCTGTTTTTT
>-|-|TRBV5-1|15|TRBJ2-6
CASSLDYPGANVLTF
TGCGCCAGCAGCTTGGACTACCCTGGGGCCAACGTCCTGACTTTC
>once|TRBD2|TRBV5-1|16|TRBJ2-5
CASSLTATSGQETQYF
TGCGCCAGCAGCTTGACAGCCACTAGCGGCCAAGAGACCCAGTACTTC
>-|TRBD1|TRBV6-6|15|TRBJ2-1
CASSAGTGRSNEQFF
TGTGCCAGCAGCGCCGGGACAGGGAGGAGCAATGAGCAGTTCTTC
>-|-|TRBV4-1|15|TRBJ2-7
CASSQDRGINYEQYF
TGCGCCAGCAGCCAAGATCGGGGGATCAACTACGAGCAGTACTTC
>-|TRBD2|TRBV15|15|TRBJ2-7
CATSRGASGNYEQYF
TGTGCCACCAGCAGAGGGGCTAGCGGGAATTACGAGCAGTACTTC
>few|-|TRBV7-6|14|TRBJ2-1
CASSPAGASNEQFF
TGTGCCAGCAGCCCGGCCGGGGCCTCCAATGAGCAGTTCTTC
>-|-|TRBV14|15|TRBJ1-2
CASSPRRLPNYGYTF
TGTGCCAGCAGCCCCCGACGGCTCCCTAACTATGGCTACACCTTC
>-|TRBD1|TRBV7-7|14|TRBJ2-7
CASSLGTGLYEQYF
TGTGCTAGCAGCTTAGGGACAGGGCTCTACGAGCAGTACTTC
>-|TRBD2|TRBV7-2|15|TRBJ2-1
CASSLTLAGHNEQFF
TGTGCCAGCAGCCTAACCCTAGCGGGTCACAATGAGCAGTTCTTC
>-|-|TRBV6-6|14|TRBJ1-2
CASSYGGAQDGYTF
TGTGCCAGCAGTTACGGGGGGGCGCAGGATGGCTACACCTTC
>-|TRBD1|TRBV30|12|TRBJ2-7
CAWTGGPYEQYF
TGTGCCTGGACAGGGGGCCCCTACGAGCAGTACTTC
>-|-|TRBV7-7|17|TRBJ1-4
CASSPSRRTATNEKLFF
TGTGCTAGCAGCCCTTCCCGCCGGACAGCAACTAATGAAAAACTGTTTTTT
>-|-|TRBV9|11|TRBJ1-2
CASSSNWGYTF
TGTGCCAGCAGCTCAAACTGGGGCTACACCTTC
>-|-|TRBV9|13|TRBJ1-1
CASSYLRDTEAFF
TGTGCCAGCTCTTATTTGCGGGACACTGAAGCTTTCTTT
>once|-|TRBV30|13|TRBJ1-3
CACSQRAGNTIYF
TGTGCCTGTTCCCAGAGGGCTGGAAACACCATATATTTT
>once|TRBD2|TRBV13|15|TRBJ2-7
CASSSATSVNYEQYF
TGTGCCAGCAGCTCAGCGACTAGCGTAAACTACGAGCAGTACTTC
>-|-|TRBV5-4|15|TRBJ2-3
CASSLDTDYTDTQYF
TGTGCCAGCAGCTTGGACACTGATTACACAGATACGCAGTATTTT
>few|-|TRBV19|13|TRBJ2-1
CASSMAGFNEQFF
TGTGCCAGTAGTATGGCGGGGTTCAATGAGCAGTTCTTC
>few|-|TRBV21-1|14|TRBJ2-5
CASTSGRAQETQYF
TGTGCCAGTACTAGCGGGAGGGCCCAGGAGACCCAGTACTTC
>-|-|TRBV5-5|15|TRBJ1-5
CASSLEGYSNQPQHF
TGTGCCAGCAGCTTGGAGGGTTATAGCAATCAGCCCCAGCATTTT
>-|-|TRBV19|14|TRBJ2-5
CASSTWGRGETQYF
TGTGCCAGTAGTACCTGGGGACGAGGGGAGACCCAGTACTTC
>few|-|TRBV7-3|16|TRBJ2-6
CASSLSGGAGANVLTF
TGTGCCAGCAGCTTAAGCGGAGGGGCTGGGGCCAACGTCCTGACTTTC
>-|-|TRBV27|14|TRBJ2-2
CASSQGSYTGELFF
TGTGCCAGCAGCCAGGGGTCGTACACCGGGGAGCTGTTTTTT
>-|-|TRBV2|12|TRBJ2-2
CASSYRTGELFF
TGTGCCAGCAGCTACCGCACCGGGGAGCTGTTTTTT
>-|-|TRBV28|13|TRBJ2-1
CASGYPDGNEQFF
TGTGCCAGCGGATACCCCGACGGTAATGAGCAGTTCTTC
>-|TRBD2|TRBV13|14|TRBJ2-5
CASRPAGGRETQYF
TGTGCCAGCAGACCAGCGGGAGGCAGGGAGACCCAGTACTTC
>once|-|TRBV6-5|15|TRBJ1-1
CASSYPWTENTEAFF
TGTGCCAGCAGTTACCCATGGACTGAGAACACTGAAGCTTTCTTT
>few|-|TRBV4-2|11|TRBJ1-2
CASSQEGGYTF
TGTGCCAGCAGCCAAGAGGGAGGCTACACCTTC
>-|-|TRBV19|13|TRBJ2-5
CASTADSQETQYF
TGTGCCAGTACCGCGGACAGCCAAGAGACCCAGTACTTC
>-|-|TRBV18|14|TRBJ2-5
CASSPAGGRETQYF
TGTGCCAGCTCACCCGCCGGGGGCCGGGAGACCCAGTACTTC
>-|-|TRBV11-2|17|TRBJ2-1
CASSLNSGISSYNEQFF
TGTGCCAGCAGTTTAAACTCGGGGATTAGCTCCTACAATGAGCAGTTCTTC
>-|-|TRBV9|14|TRBJ2-5
CASSPTGIQETQYF
TGTGCCAGCAGTCCTACAGGGATACAAGAGACCCAGTACTTC
>-|-|TRBV18|15|TRBJ2-4
CASSPPVSGKGIQYF
TGTGCCAGCTCACCACCGGTATCAGGGAAGGGCATTCAGTACTTC
>-|-|TRBV10-3|13|TRBJ1-2
CAIRDSWIYGYTF
TGTGCCATCAGGGACAGCTGGATCTATGGCTACACCTTC
>-|-|TRBV29-1|13|TRBJ2-5
CSVGGSEWETQYF
TGCAGCGTTGGAGGCAGCGAATGGGAGACCCAGTACTTC
>-|TRBD1|TRBV19|15|TRBJ2-7
CASSIPGQGGHEQYF
TGTGCCAGTAGTATCCCCGGACAGGGCGGCCACGAGCAGTACTTC
>-|-|TRBV5-1|18|TRBJ2-1
CASSRSGPRSSSYNEQFF
TGCGCCAGCAGCCGCTCGGGACCCCGAAGTAGCTCCTACAATGAGCAGTTCTTC
>-|-|TRBV28|12|TRBJ1-3
CATQGNRNTIYF
TGTGCCACCCAGGGAAATAGAAACACCATATATTTT
>-|-|TRBV9|16|TRBJ2-1
CASSVGQTGGWNEQFF
TGTGCCAGCAGCGTTGGACAGACGGGCGGGTGGAATGAGCAGTTCTTC
>-|-|TRBV5-6|15|TRBJ2-3
CASSTTDAWRDTQYF
TGTGCCAGCAGCACGACAGACGCGTGGAGGGATACGCAGTATTTT
>-|TRBD2|TRBV19|17|TRBJ2-1
CASSIRGTSGSTVEQFF
TGTGCCAGTAGTATAAGGGGGACTAGCGGGAGTACGGTTGAGCAGTTCTTC
>-|-|TRBV9|16|TRBJ1-5
CASSVVKGRGNQPQHF
TGTGCCAGCAGCGTAGTAAAGGGACGGGGAAATCAGCCCCAGCATTTT
>-|TRBD2|TRBV4-1|16|TRBJ2-3
CASSQDVREVTDTQYF
TGCGCCAGCAGCCAAGATGTGCGGGAGGTAACAGATACGCAGTATTTT
>-|-|TRBV9|14|TRBJ1-3
CASSADGSGNTIYF
TGTGCCAGCAGCGCGGACGGCTCTGGAAACACCATATATTTT
>-|-|TRBV6-5|13|TRBJ2-7
CASSRALSYEQYF
TGTGCCAGCAGCCGCGCTTTGTCCTACGAGCAGTACTTC
>-|TRBD1|TRBV2|14|TRBJ1-2
CASRGDSLNYGYTF
TGTGCCAGCAGGGGGGACAGCTTAAACTATGGCTACACCTTC
>-|TRBD2|TRBV7-2|16|TRBJ2-3
CASSLATSGRTDTQYF
TGTGCCAGCAGCTTAGCAACTAGCGGGAGGACAGATACGCAGTATTTT
>-|TRBD2|TRBV7-7|15|TRBJ2-5
CASSPLAGVGETQYF
TGTGCTAGCAGCCCACTCGCGGGAGTGGGTGAGACCCAGTACTTC
>-|-|TRBV6-6|13|TRBJ1-1
CASSYLRNTEAFF
TGTGCCAGCAGTTACTTAAGGAACACTGAAGCTTTCTTT
>-|-|TRBV27|14|TRBJ1-1
CASSLGGGGTEAFF
TGTGCCAGCAGTTTAGGAGGAGGGGGTACTGAAGCTTTCTTT
>once|-|TRBV6-1|15|TRBJ1-3
CASSSRETAGNTIYF
TGTGCCAGCAGCTCCAGGGAGACGGCTGGAAACACCATATATTTT
>medium-sized|TRBD2|TRBV6-4|15|TRBJ2-1
CASMPQGTSPNEQFF
TGTGCCAGCATGCCTCAAGGGACTAGCCCCAATGAGCAGTTCTTC
>-|-|TRBV11-2|13|TRBJ1-1
CASSLQENTEAFF
TGTGCCAGCAGCTTACAGGAGAACACTGAAGCTTTCTTT
>-|-|TRBV4-1|14|TRBJ2-7
CASSQDRAGYEQYF
TGCGCCAGCAGCCAAGACAGGGCAGGCTACGAGCAGTACTTC
>-|TRBD1|TRBV19|15|TRBJ1-4
CASSPPAGGREKLFF
TGTGCCAGTAGTCCCCCGGCAGGGGGCCGTGAAAAACTGTTTTTT
>few|-|TRBV19|13|TRBJ2-6
CASSPTGANVLTF
TGTGCCAGTAGTCCCACTGGGGCCAACGTCCTGACTTTC
>-|-|TRBV7-9|12|TRBJ2-7
CASSLREYEQYF
TGTGCCAGCAGCTTAAGGGAGTACGAGCAGTACTTC